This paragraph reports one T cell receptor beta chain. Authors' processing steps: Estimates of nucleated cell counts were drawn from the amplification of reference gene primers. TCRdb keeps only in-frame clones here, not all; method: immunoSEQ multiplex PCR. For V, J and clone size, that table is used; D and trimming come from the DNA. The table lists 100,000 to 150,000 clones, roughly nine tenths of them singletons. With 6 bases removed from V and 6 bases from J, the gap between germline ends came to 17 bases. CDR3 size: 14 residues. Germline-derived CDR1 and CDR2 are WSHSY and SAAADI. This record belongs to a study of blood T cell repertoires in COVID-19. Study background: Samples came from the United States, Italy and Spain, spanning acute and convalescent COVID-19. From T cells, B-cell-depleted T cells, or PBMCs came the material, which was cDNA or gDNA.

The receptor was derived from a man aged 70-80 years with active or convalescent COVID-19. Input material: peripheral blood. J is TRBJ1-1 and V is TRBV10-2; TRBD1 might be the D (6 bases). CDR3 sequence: CASREGEGFAEAFF. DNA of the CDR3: TGCGCCAGCAGAGAGGGGGAGGGGTTCGCTGAAGCTTTCTTT.